These 23 T cell receptor beta chains originate from one sample sequenced in a study of cytomegalovirus exposure and HLA in healthy donors. PCR was performed using 60 Vbeta and 13 Jbeta primers. Generated by immunoSEQ multiplex PCR, the TCRdb table keeps only in-frame clones and is missing some. The sample holds 120,000 or so clones, about 80% seen once. The specimen was PBMCs. The receptors were gathered from a woman between 45 and 60 years old in good health and CMV-seronegative.

The gene calls are TRBV27 and TRBJ2-2, with a tentative D call TRBD2 (6 bases). CDR3 length equals 14 residues. Between the trimmed V and J ends, which lost 6 bases and 5 bases, there was a span of 13 bases. From germline, CDR1 is MNHEY and CDR2 SMNVEV (reference sequence). Here the CDR3 reads CASSGGAWTGELFF. Here the CDR3 DNA reads TGTGCCAGCAGCGGCGGGGCGTGGACCGGGGAGCTGTTTTTT.

The chain carries TRBV19 and TRBJ1-5; tentatively, D is TRBD1 (6 bases). CDR3 length equals 15 residues. The V end lost 5 bases, the J end lost 0 bases, and 11 bases lay between the germline ends. CDR1 LNHDA and CDR2 SQIVND come from the germline V gene (reference sequence). CDR3 nucleotides: TGTGCCAGTAGTCGTACAGGGTATAGCAATCAGCCCCAGCATTTT. Its translation: CASSRTGYSNQPQHF.

This rearrangement joins TRBV30 to TRBJ1-3; 7 positions agree with TRBD1. The CDR3 covers 14 residues. Trimming cost V 3 bases and J 4 bases; bases outside gene matches: 6. CDR1 and CDR2 from the germline V gene are GTSNPN and SVGIG (reference sequence). CDR3 in DNA: TGTGCCTGGAGGACAGGGTCTGGGGGAAACACCATATATTTT. Protein product: CAWRTGSGGNTIYF.

The chain has TRBV7-6 and TRBJ1-5, with D hard to call. The CDR3 loop spans 13 amino acids. The germline V and J ends were trimmed by 4 bases and 3 bases, with 7 bases remaining between them. Germline V lookup: CDR1 SGHVS, CDR2 FNYEAQ. The CDR3 sequence: CASSSQINQPQHF. CDR3 DNA: TGTGCCAGCAGCTCCCAGATCAATCAGCCCCAGCATTTT.

The chain combines TRBV4-1 with TRBJ2-7; D uncertain. The V end lost 1 base, the J end lost 6 bases, and 13 bases lay between the germline ends. CDR3 length: 14 residues. CDR1 is MGHRA and CDR2 is YSYEKL in the germline V gene. CDR3 region: CASSQVLVTGEQYF. CDR3 DNA sequence: TGCGCCAGCAGCCAAGTTTTGGTAACGGGCGAGCAGTACTTC.

This clone was found once. This chain joins TRBV6-6 and TRBJ1-2; 7 bases fit TRBD1. V dropped 5 bases and J dropped 3; count of bases not matched to a gene: 6. The germline gives CDR1 MNHNY, CDR2 SVGAGI (reference sequence). The CDR3 covers 14 residues. The CDR3 DNA follows: TGTGCCAGCAGTCCATCAGGGGGTGACTATGGCTACACCTTC. This translates into CASSPSGGDYGYTF.

This clone has a handful of counts. The chain has TRBV7-2 and TRBJ1-3; perhaps TRBD1 as D (6 bases). Germline CDR1 is SGHTA and CDR2 is FQGNSA. V lost 3 bases, J lost 0 bases, and 9 bases lay in between. The CDR3 loop spans 15 amino acids. The DNA for the CDR3 is TGTGCCAGCAGCTTTCGGGGGGCCTCTGGAAACACCATATATTTT. Protein: CASSFRGASGNTIYF.

In this sample, this clone turned up a few times. This chain connects TRBV5-8 to TRBJ1-5; 9 nucleotides line up with TRBD1. With 1 base clipped from V and 2 bases from J, the junction kept 4 bases outside the gene matches. The CDR3 spans 16 residues. CDR1 and CDR2 (germline): SGHTS, YDEGEE. CDR3 in DNA: TGTGCCAGCAGCTTGACAGGGGGCGCCGGCAATCAGCCCCAGCATTTT. Residues: CASSLTGGAGNQPQHF.

V gene TRBV27 combines with J gene TRBJ2-1; TRBD2 might be the D (6 bases). Germline CDR1 MNHEY, CDR2 SMNVEV (reference sequence). The V and J ends lost 5 bases and 6 bases respectively, with 17 bases between them. The CDR3 has 15 residues. The CDR3: CASSGSSDSGNEQFF. Here the CDR3 DNA reads TGTGCCAGCAGTGGATCTAGCGATTCTGGCAATGAGCAGTTCTTC.

The chain combines TRBV7-2 with TRBJ2-7; TRBD2 might be the D (5 bases). Germline V gene lookup returns CDR1 SGHTA and CDR2 FQGNSA. V was cut by 2 bases and J by 1 base, with 9 bases left in between. This CDR3 is 14 amino acids long. CDR3 sequence reads: CASSLIRESYEQYF. The CDR3 coding sequence is TGTGCCAGCAGCTTAATTCGGGAATCCTACGAGCAGTACTTC.

This clone was counted a single time. The DNA for the CDR3 is TGTGCTAGTGGCCGTAGCGGGACCCCCGGGGAGCTGTTTTTT. As protein: CASGRSGTPGELFF. This chain uses TRBV12-5 with TRBJ2-2; 8 nucleotides agree with TRBD2. Trimming removed 6 bases from V and 6 bases from J; junction bases left unmatched: 6. In germline, CDR1 is LGHNT, CDR2 FRNRAP. The CDR3 extends over 14 amino acids. Combining the CDR3 with reference TRBV12-5 and TRBJ2-2 gives the whole variable domain DARVTQTPRHKVTEMGQEVTMRCQPILGHNTVFWYRQTMMQGLELLAYFRNRAPLDDSGMPKDRFSAEMPDATLATLKIQPSEPRDSAVYFCASGRSGTPGELFFGEGSRLTVL.

The CDR3 DNA reads TGCGCCAGCACGAGGACTAGCGCCTACAATGAGCAGTTCTTC. Translating it yields CASTRTSAYNEQFF. This chain uses TRBV23-1 with TRBJ2-1; 9 bases match TRBD2. TRBV23-1 is given ORF status, its function remaining uncertain. Trimming at V came to 7 bases and at J to 2 bases, leaving 3 bases not matched to a gene. The CDR3 covers 14 residues.

The chain combines TRBV5-6 with TRBJ2-5; perhaps TRBD2 as D (6 bases). Germline values: CDR1 SGHDT, CDR2 YYEEEE. The length of the CDR3 is 15 residues. Deletions cut 0 bases from V and 5 bases from J, with 14 bases between. The DNA of the CDR3 is TGTGCCAGCAGCTTGGAGGAGGGACGGCGGGAGACCCAGTACTTC. Translating it yields CASSLEEGRRETQYF.

This clone was counted only a few times. The J gene is TRBJ1-1, the V gene TRBV5-6; TRBD1 aligns across 7 bases. Germline lookup yields CDR1 SGHDT and CDR2 YYEEEE. After removal of 4 bases from V and 6 bases from J, the junction contained 9 bases not matched to a gene. The CDR3 runs 14 residues. CDR3 residues: CASSINRDRPEAFF. The CDR3 DNA reads TGTGCCAGCAGCATAAACCGGGACAGACCTGAAGCTTTCTTT. Full variable domain (outside the CDR3, taken from reference TRBV5-6 and TRBJ1-1): DAGVTQSPTHLIKTRGQQVTLRCSPKSGHDTVSWYQQALGQGPQFIFQYYEEEERQRGNFPDRFSGHQFPNYSSELNVNALLLGDSALYLCASSINRDRPEAFFGQGTRLTVV.

This chain connects TRBV7-2 to TRBJ2-1; the D gene is possibly TRBD2 (6 bases). Per the germline V gene, CDR1 is SGHTA and CDR2 is FQGNSA. The CDR3 contains 15 residues. V shed 1 base and J shed 4 bases, with 11 bases lying between them. The CDR3 region is CASSLVGLAYNEQFF. CDR3 bases: TGTGCCAGCAGCTTAGTAGGGCTAGCGTACAATGAGCAGTTCTTC.

The chain uses TRBV14 and TRBJ1-3; no firm D call. Germline V gene sequence: CDR1 SGHDN, CDR2 FVKESK. The V and J ends lost 0 bases and 0 bases respectively, with 3 bases between them. The CDR3 is 14 residues long. In DNA, the CDR3 is TGTGCCAGCAGCCAAGACATCTCTGGAAACACCATATATTTT. It yields the protein CASSQDISGNTIYF.

V usage is TRBV6-1 and J usage is TRBJ1-2; no reliable D call. V dropped 2 bases and J dropped 4 bases, with 5 bases sitting between them. CDR1 is MNHNS and CDR2 is SASEGT in the germline V gene. The CDR3 runs to 12 residues. CDR3 nucleotides: TGTGCCAGCAGTGAAATCATCTATGGCTACACCTTC. This gives the protein CASSEIIYGYTF.

This chain links TRBV15 with TRBJ2-5; D is unclear. This CDR3 is 12 amino acids long. Germline values: CDR1 LNHNV, CDR2 YYDKDF (reference sequence). Trimming took 4 bases from V and 1 from J, leaving 4 bases between them. The CDR3 here is CATSILQETQYF. The CDR3 region has the DNA TGTGCCACCAGCATACTCCAAGAGACCCAGTACTTC.

This chain connects TRBV7-9 to TRBJ2-7; TRBD1 matches 8 bases. The germline V gene encodes CDR1 SEHNR and CDR2 FQNEAQ (reference sequence). V was pared by 1 base and J by 5 bases, with 4 bases of the junction left unmatched. CDR3 size: 14 residues. The CDR3, as DNA: TGTGCCAGCAGCTTAGGGGGGACAGGCCACGAGCAGTACTTC. It specifies CASSLGGTGHEQYF.

This chain connects TRBV4-3 to TRBJ2-5; TRBD1 aligns across 8 bases. Germline V gene lookup returns CDR1 LGHNA and CDR2 YSLEER. V trimming: 3 bases; J trimming: 5 bases; junction bases outside the gene matches: 11. The CDR3 is 16 residues long. The CDR3 coding sequence is TGCGCCAGCAGCCAGACGTACAGGGGGAAATATGAGACCCAGTACTTC. This encodes CASSQTYRGKYETQYF.

The chain combines TRBV5-1 with TRBJ2-5; 9 bases fit TRBD2. The CDR3 is made up of 16 amino acids. The V gene end was trimmed by 3 bases and the J gene end by 3 bases; junction bases not matched to a gene: 9. Germline V gene sequence: CDR1 SGHRS, CDR2 YFSETQ. In DNA, the CDR3 is TGCGCCAGCAGCTACCTAGCGGGAAGGCAAGAAGAGACCCAGTACTTC. Protein: CASSYLAGRQEETQYF.

The V gene is TRBV7-9, the J gene TRBJ2-1; D is uncertain. Germline CDR1 SEHNR, CDR2 FQNEAQ (reference sequence). The CDR3 totals 15 residues. Between the trimmed V and J ends, which lost 8 bases and 10 bases, there was a span of 24 bases. The CDR3 protein is CASVAPQVPTPEQFF. In DNA, the CDR3 is TGTGCCAGCGTCGCGCCCCAGGTCCCAACCCCGGAGCAGTTCTTC.

The gene calls are TRBV20-1 and TRBJ1-2; 10 bases map to TRBD1. Germline V gives CDR1 DFQATT, CDR2 SNEGSKA (reference sequence). The J segment lost 8 bases and the V segment lost 6 bases, leaving 3 bases of the junction unmatched. The CDR3 spans 11 residues. The CDR3 DNA reads TGCAGTGCGGGGGACAGGGGCGGCTACACCTTC. It encodes CSAGDRGGYTF.